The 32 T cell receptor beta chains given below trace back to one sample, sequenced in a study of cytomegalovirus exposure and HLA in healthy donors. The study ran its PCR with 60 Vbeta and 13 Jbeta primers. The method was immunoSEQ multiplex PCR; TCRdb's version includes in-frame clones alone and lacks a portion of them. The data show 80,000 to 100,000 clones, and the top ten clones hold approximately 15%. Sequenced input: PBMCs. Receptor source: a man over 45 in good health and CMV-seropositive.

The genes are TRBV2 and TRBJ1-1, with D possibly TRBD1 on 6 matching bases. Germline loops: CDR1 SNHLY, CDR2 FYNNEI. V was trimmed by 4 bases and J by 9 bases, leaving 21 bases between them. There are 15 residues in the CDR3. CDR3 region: CASSGTKTQGSQAFF. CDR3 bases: TGTGCCAGCAGTGGTACCAAAACCCAGGGGAGTCAAGCTTTCTTT.

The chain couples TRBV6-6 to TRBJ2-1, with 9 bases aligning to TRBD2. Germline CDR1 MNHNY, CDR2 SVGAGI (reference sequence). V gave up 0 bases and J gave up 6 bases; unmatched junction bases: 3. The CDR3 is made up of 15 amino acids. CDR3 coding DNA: TGTGCCAGCAGTTACTCTGCGGGAGGGGTCAATGAGCAGTTCTTC. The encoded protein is CASSYSAGGVNEQFF.

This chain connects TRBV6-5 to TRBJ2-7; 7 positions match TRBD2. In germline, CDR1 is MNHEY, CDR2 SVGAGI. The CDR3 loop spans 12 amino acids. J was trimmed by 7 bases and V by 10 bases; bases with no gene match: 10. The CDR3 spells CATLGGVGEQYV. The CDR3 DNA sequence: TGTGCCACCCTGGGAGGGGTAGGGGAGCAGTACGTC.

The CDR3 nucleotides are TGTGCCAGTAGTATTTTGGGACTGGGTTCCTACAATGAGCAGTTCTTC. Protein product: CASSILGLGSYNEQFF. The V call is TRBV19, the J call TRBJ2-1; weak D call: TRBD2 (6 bases). The V end lost 3 bases, the J end lost 1 base, and 13 bases lay between the germline ends. The CDR3 runs 16 residues. CDR1 LNHDA and CDR2 SQIVND come from the germline V gene (reference sequence).

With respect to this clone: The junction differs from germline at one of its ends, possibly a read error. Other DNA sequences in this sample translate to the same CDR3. The CDR3 loop is CASSFRGRTGELFF. The CDR3 coding sequence is TGTGCCAGCAGTTTCCGGGGTCGAACCGGGGAGCTGTTCTTT. The genes are TRBV6-6 and TRBJ2-2, with D tentatively TRBD2 (5 bases). Per the germline V gene, CDR1 is MNHNY and CDR2 is SVGAGI (reference sequence). This CDR3 region has 14 residues.

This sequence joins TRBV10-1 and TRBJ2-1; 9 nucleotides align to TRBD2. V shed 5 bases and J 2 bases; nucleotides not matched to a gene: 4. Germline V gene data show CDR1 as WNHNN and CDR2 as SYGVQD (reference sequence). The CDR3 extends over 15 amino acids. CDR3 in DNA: TGCGCCAGCAGTTCTAGCGGGGTTGCCTACAATGAGCAGTTCTTC. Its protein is CASSSSGVAYNEQFF.

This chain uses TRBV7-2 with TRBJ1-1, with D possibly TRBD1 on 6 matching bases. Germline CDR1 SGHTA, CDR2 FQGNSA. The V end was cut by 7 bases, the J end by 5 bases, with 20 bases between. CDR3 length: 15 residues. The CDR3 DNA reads TGTGCCAGCACCGTAGAGGCAGGGGTTTATACTGAAGCTTTCTTT. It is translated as CASTVEAGVYTEAFF.

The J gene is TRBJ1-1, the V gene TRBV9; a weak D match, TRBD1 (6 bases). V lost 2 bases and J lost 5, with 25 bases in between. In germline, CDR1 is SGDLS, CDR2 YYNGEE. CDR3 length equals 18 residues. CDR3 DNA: TGTGCCAGCAGCGTGGGAAGGACATTGAAGGGGGTTGGGACTGAAGCTTTCTTT. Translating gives CASSVGRTLKGVGTEAFF. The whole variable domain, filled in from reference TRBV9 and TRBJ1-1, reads DSGVTQTPKHLITATGQRVTLRCSPRSGDLSVYWYQQSLDQGLQFLIQYYNGEERAKGNILERFSAQQFPDLHSELNLSSLELGDSALYFCASSVGRTLKGVGTEAFFGQGTRLTVV.

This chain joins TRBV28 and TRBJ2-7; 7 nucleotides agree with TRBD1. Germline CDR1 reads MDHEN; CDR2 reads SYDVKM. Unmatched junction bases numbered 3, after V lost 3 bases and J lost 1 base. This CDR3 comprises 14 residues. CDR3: CASSLPGGSYEQYF. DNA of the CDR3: TGTGCCAGCAGTTTGCCAGGGGGTTCCTACGAGCAGTACTTC. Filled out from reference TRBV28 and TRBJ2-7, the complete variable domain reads DVKVTQSSRYLVKRTGEKVFLECVQDMDHENMFWYRQDPGLGLRLIYFSYDVKMKEKGDIPEGYSVSREKKERFSLILESASTNQTSMYLCASSLPGGSYEQYFGPGTRLTVT.

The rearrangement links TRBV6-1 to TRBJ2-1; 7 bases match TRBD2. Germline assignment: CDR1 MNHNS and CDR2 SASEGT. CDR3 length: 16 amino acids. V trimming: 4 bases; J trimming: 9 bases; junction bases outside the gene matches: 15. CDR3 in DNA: TGTGCCAGCAGTGTTCTTGGCGGGAGTATACAAAGTGAGCAGTTCTTC. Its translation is CASSVLGGSIQSEQFF.

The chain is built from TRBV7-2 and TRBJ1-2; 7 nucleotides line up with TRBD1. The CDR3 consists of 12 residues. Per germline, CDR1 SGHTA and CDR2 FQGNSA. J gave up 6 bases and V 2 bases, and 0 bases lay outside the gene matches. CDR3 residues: CASSLQGDGYTF. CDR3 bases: TGTGCCAGCAGCTTACAGGGGGATGGCTACACCTTC. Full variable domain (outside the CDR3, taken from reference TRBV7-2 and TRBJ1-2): GAGVSQSPSNKVTEKGKDVELRCDPISGHTALYWYRQSLGQGLEFLIYFQGNSAPDKSGLPSDRFSAERTGGSVSTLTIQRTQQEDSAVYLCASSLQGDGYTFGSGTRLTVV.

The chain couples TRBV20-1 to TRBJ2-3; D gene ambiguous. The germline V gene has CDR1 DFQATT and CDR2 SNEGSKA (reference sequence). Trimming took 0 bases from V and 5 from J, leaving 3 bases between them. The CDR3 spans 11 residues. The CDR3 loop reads CSARDKDTQYF. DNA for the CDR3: TGCAGTGCTAGAGATAAAGATACGCAGTATTTT.

CDR3 sequence: CASSVQGRQPQHF. CDR3 coding DNA: TGTGCCAGCAGTGTACAGGGCAGGCAGCCCCAGCATTTT. The J gene is TRBJ1-5, the V gene TRBV2; maybe TRBD1 (6 bases). This CDR3 comprises 13 residues. Trimming removed 4 bases from V and 7 bases from J, with 11 bases in between. Germline-derived CDR1 and CDR2 are SNHLY and FYNNEI.

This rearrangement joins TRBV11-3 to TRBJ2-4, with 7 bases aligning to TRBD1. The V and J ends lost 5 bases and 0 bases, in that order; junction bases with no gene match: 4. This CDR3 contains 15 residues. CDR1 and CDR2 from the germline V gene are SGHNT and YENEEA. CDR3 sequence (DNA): TGTGCCAGCAGCCATGGGACAGTAGCCAAAAACATTCAGTACTTC. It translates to CASSHGTVAKNIQYF.

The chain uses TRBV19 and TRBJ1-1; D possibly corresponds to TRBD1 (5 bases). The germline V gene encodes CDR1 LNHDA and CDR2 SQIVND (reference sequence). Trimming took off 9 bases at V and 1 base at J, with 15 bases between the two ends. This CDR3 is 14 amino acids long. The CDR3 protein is CASNLGGGNTEAFF. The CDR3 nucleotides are TGTGCCAGCAATCTGGGGGGAGGGAACACTGAAGCTTTCTTT.

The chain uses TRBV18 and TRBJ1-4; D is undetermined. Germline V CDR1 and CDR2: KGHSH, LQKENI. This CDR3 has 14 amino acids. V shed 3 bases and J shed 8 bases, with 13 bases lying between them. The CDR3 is CASSPPPGGEKLFF. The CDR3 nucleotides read TGTGCCAGCTCACCCCCTCCTGGAGGGGAAAAACTGTTTTTT. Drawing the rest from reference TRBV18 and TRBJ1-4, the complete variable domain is NAGVMQNPRHLVRRRGQEARLRCSPMKGHSHVYWYRQLPEEGLKFMVYLQKENIIDESGMPKERFSAEFPKEGPSILRIQQVVRGDSAAYFCASSPPPGGEKLFFGSGTQLSVL.

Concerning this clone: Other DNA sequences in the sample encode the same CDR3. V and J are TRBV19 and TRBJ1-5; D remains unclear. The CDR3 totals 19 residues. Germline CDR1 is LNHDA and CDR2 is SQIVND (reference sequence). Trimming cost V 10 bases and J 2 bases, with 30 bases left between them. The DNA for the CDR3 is TGTGCCACCCCCATCGGTCAGGTGCAGGCTGCAGCTCGCAATCAGCCCCAGCATTTT. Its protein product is CATPIGQVQAAARNQPQHF. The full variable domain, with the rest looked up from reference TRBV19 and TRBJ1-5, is DGGITQSPKYLFRKEGQNVTLSCEQNLNHDAMYWYRQDPGQGLRLIYYSQIVNDFQKGDIAEGYSVSREKKESFPLTVTSAQKNPTAFYLCATPIGQVQAAARNQPQHFGDGTRLSIL.

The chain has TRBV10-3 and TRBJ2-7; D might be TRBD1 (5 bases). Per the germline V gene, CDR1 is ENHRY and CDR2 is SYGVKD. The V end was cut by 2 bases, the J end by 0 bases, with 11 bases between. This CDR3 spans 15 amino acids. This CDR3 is CAISENRQSSYEQYF. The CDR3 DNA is TGTGCCATCAGTGAGAACAGGCAGAGCTCCTACGAGCAGTACTTC.

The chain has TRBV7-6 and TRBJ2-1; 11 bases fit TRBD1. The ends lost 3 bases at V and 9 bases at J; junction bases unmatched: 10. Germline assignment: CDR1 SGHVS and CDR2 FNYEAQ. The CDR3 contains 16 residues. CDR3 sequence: CASSLRPGQGGSEQFF. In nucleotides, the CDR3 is TGTGCCAGCAGCTTGAGACCGGGACAGGGGGGTAGTGAGCAGTTCTTC.

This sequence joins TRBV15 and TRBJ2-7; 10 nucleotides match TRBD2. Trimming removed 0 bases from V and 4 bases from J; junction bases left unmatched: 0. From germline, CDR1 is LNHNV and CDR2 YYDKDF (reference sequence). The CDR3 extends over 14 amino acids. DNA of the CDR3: TGTGCCACCAGCAGAGAGACTAGCGGGTACGAGCAGTACTTC. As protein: CATSRETSGYEQYF.

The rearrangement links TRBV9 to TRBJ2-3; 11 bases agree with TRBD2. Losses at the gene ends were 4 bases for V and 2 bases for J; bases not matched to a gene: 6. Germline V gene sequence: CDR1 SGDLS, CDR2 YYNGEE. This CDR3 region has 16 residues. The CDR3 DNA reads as TGTGCCAGCAGCAATAGCGGGGGGGGCCCCACAGATACGCAGTATTTT. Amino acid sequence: CASSNSGGGPTDTQYF.

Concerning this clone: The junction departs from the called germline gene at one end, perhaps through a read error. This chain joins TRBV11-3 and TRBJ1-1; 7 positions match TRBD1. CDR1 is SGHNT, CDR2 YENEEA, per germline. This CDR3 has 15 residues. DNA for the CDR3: TGTGCCAGCAGCGTCAGACAGGGAATGAATACTGAAGCTTTCTTT. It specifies CASSVRQGMNTEAFF.

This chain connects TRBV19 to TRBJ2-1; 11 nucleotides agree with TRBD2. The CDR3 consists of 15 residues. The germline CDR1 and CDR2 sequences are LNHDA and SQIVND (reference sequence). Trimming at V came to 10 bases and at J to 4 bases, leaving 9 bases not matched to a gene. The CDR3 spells CATSPTSGTYNEQFF. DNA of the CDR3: TGTGCCACATCCCCGACTAGCGGGACATACAATGAGCAGTTCTTC.

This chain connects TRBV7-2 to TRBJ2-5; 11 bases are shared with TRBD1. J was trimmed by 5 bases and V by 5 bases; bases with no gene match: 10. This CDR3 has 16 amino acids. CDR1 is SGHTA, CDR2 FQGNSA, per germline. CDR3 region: CASSPRSGTGGETQYF. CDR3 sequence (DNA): TGTGCCAGCAGCCCTCGGTCCGGGACAGGGGGGGAGACCCAGTACTTC.

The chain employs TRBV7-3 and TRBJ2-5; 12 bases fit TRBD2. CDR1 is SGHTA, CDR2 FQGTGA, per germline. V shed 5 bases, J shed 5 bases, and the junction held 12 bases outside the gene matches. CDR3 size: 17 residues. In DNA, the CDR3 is TGTGCCAGCAGCCTAGCGGGAGGGATGGGTGCGAGGGAGACCCAGTACTTC. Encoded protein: CASSLAGGMGARETQYF.

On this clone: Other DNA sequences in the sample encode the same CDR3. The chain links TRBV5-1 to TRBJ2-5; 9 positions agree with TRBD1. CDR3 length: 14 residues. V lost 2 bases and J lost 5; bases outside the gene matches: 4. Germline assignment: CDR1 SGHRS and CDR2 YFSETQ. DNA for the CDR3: TGCGCCAGCAGCTTCGGACAGGGGTTGGAGACCCAGTACTTC. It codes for CASSFGQGLETQYF.

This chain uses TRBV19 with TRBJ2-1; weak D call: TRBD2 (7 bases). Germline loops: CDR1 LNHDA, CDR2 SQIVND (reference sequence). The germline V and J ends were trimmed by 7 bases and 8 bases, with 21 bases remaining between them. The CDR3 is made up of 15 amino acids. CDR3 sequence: CASTKGGGRWDEQFF. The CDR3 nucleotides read TGTGCCAGTACCAAAGGGGGGGGGCGTTGGGATGAGCAGTTCTTC.

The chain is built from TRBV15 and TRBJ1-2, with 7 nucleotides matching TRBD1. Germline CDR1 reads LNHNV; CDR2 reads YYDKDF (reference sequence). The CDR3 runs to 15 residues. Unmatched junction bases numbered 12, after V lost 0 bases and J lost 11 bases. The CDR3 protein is CATSRDKGGQSLYTF. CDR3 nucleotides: TGTGCCACCAGCAGAGATAAAGGGGGACAGAGTTTGTACACCTTC.

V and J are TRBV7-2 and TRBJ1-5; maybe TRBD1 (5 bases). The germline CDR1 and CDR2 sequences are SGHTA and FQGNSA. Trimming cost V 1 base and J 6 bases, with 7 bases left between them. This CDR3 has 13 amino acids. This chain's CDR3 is CTSSLEGVQPQHF. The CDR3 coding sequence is TGTACCAGCAGCTTAGAAGGGGTTCAGCCCCAGCATTTT.

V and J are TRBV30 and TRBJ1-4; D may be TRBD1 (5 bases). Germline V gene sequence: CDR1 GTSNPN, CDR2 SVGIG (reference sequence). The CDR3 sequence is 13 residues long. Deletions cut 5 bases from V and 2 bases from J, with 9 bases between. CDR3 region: CAWGGFTNEKLFF. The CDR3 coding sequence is TGTGCCTGGGGGGGGTTCACTAATGAAAAACTGTTTTTT.

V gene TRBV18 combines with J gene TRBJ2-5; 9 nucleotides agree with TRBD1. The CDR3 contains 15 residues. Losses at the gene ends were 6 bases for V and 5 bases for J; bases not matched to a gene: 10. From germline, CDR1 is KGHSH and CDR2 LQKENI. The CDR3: CASSRDRVELETQYF. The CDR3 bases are TGTGCCAGCTCGCGGGACAGGGTGGAGTTGGAGACCCAGTACTTC.

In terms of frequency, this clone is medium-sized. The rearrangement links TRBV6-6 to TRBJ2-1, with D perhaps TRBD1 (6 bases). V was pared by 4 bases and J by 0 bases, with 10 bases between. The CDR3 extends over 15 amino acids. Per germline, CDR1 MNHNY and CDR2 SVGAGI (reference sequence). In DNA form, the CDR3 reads TGTGCCAGCAGTTCCGGACAGCTCTCCTACAATGAGCAGTTCTTC. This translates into CASSSGQLSYNEQFF.